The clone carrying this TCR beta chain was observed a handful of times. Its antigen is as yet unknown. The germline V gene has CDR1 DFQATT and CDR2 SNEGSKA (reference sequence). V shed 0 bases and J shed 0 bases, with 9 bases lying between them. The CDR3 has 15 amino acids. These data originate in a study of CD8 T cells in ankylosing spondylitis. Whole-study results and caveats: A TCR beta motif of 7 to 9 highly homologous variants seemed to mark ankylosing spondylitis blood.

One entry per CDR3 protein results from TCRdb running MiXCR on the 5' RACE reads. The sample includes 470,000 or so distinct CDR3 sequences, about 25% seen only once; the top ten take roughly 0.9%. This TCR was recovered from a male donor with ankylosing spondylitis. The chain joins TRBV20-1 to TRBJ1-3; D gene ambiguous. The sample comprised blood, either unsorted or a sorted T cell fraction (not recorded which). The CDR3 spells CSARDSVGSGNTIYF. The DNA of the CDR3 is TGCAGTGCTAGAGACAGTGTGGGCTCTGGAAACACCATATATTTT.